These 25 T cell receptor beta chains share one sample of origin, sequenced in a study of tissue T cells after allogeneic stem cell transplantation. Time point of the sample: mouse harvest day 14 after allogeneic transplant. Tail vein injection delivered 10^7 T-cell-depleted bone marrow cells and 10^6 splenic CD5+ T cells. Some clones are missing from TCRdb's copy, which holds only in-frame ones; the method was immunoSEQ multiplex PCR. The sample shows about 5,200 clones, 30% to 35% of them seen only once. Sequencing used skin. The source is a female BALB/c mouse given C57BL/6 T cells with graft-versus-host disease after an allogeneic hematopoietic cell transplant.

In this sample, this clone is medium-sized (0.01 to 0.1%). The gene names given are mouse names. Read coverage stops 1 residue before the CDR3 terminus; the germline J gene supplies the remainder. J is TRBJ1-3 and V is TRBV19, with D possibly TRBD1 on 5 matching bases. Per germline, CDR1 FNHDT and CDR2 SITEND (reference sequence). With 5 bases removed from V and 0 bases from J, the gap between germline ends came to 9 bases. This CDR3 has 14 amino acids. The CDR3 sequence: CASSRVGSGNTLYF. Partial CDR3 DNA: TGTGCCAGCAGCAGGGTAGGTTCTGGAAATACGCTCTAT.

Turning to this clone: The genes and germline here are from mouse. Incomplete CDR3 DNA: TGCTCCAGCAGTCCGGGACAGGGGGCAAACACAGAAGTCTTC. Translating it yields CSSSPGQGANTEVF. The entire CDR3 sequence reads CSSSPGQGANTEVFF. The J gene is TRBJ1-1, the V gene TRBV23; the D segment call TRBD1 is taken from the table without a DNA check. Read data end 1 residue before the CDR3 end; the end is taken from the germline J gene. The germline V gene encodes CDR1 KGHTA and CDR2 FQNQQP. CDR3 length equals 15 residues.

By proportion, this clone is medium-sized (0.01 to 0.1%). Each gene name is a mouse one. The CDR3 end lies 1 residue beyond the end of the read and is filled in from the germline J gene. The rearrangement joins TRBV4 to TRBJ2-1; the match to TRBD2 covers 9 bases. Germline values: CDR1 LGHDT, CDR2 YNNKQL (reference sequence). This CDR3 is 14 amino acids long. The V and J ends lost 8 bases and 6 bases, in that order; junction bases with no gene match: 8. Partial CDR3 DNA: TGTGCCAGCTATAACTGGGGGGAGGGTGCTGAGCAGTTC. It codes for CASYNWGEGAEQF. The CDR3, in full, reads CASYNWGEGAEQFF.

As for this clone: Genes here carry mouse names. The read ends 1 residue early relative to the CDR3; the germline J gene fills the gap. This sequence joins TRBV13-3 and TRBJ2-3; D is ambiguous. Germline CDR1 NNHDY, CDR2 SYVADS. The CDR3 runs 13 residues. Trimming stripped 1 base from V and 0 bases from J, with 3 bases between. The CDR3 spells CASSDYSAETLYF. CDR3 bases read: TGTGCCAGCAGTGATTATAGTGCAGAAACGCTGTAT.

In this sample, this clone is medium-sized. Mouse names are used for the genes. Sequencing ends 1 residue short of the CDR3 end; the germline J gene provides the rest. Different DNA sequences within this sample yield the same CDR3. The J gene is TRBJ1-2, the V gene TRBV26; possible D gene TRBD1, 6 bases. V shed 6 bases and J shed 1 base, with 9 bases lying between them. The CDR3 has 13 residues. Germline V gene lookup returns CDR1 KGHPV and CDR2 FQNQEV (reference sequence). The CDR3 here is CASSLQGNSDYTF. The sequenced part of the CDR3 DNA is TGTGCCAGCAGCCTACAGGGAAACTCCGACTACACC.

With regard to this clone: The genes are named according to mouse. Read data end 1 residue before the CDR3 end; the end is taken from the germline J gene. The chain uses TRBV1 and TRBJ2-5, with a possible D match to TRBD2 (7 bases). This CDR3 region has 15 residues. CDR1 NSQYPW and CDR2 LRSPGD come from the germline V gene (reference sequence). V lost 0 bases to trimming and J lost 5 bases, with 12 bases between them. The CDR3 bases that were read are TGCACCTGCAGTGCAGATCGGGGGGCGCGAGACACCCAGTAC. Its translation is CTCSADRGARDTQY. The CDR3 in full is CTCSADRGARDTQYF.

Note on this clone: Mouse germline and gene names are used. CDR3 residues: CASSLGRQDTQYF. Partial CDR3 DNA: TGTGCCAGCAGTCTAGGCAGGCAAGACACCCAGTAC. The chain joins TRBV26 to TRBJ2-5; no definite D call. The CDR3 end falls 1 residue outside the read, so it is completed with the germline J gene. Deletions cut 3 bases from V and 3 bases from J, with 7 bases between. Germline V lookup: CDR1 KGHPV, CDR2 FQNQEV (reference sequence). The CDR3 contains 13 residues.

As regards this clone: Genes and germline come from the mouse. The read stops 1 residue short of the end of the CDR3; the missing end is completed from the germline J gene. This chain uses TRBV26 with TRBJ1-3, with a weak D call TRBD1 (6 bases). From germline, CDR1 is KGHPV and CDR2 FQNQEV (reference sequence). The CDR3 runs to 14 residues. With 4 bases removed from V and 3 bases from J, the gap between germline ends came to 10 bases. The sequenced part of the CDR3 DNA is TGTGCCAGCAGTCCACAGGGAGGTGGAAATACGCTCTAT. Residues: CASSPQGGGNTLY. The whole CDR3 region reads CASSPQGGGNTLYF.

A word on this clone: Genes and germline are mouse. The read terminates 1 residue before the CDR3 end, so the remaining end is supplied by the germline J gene. The chain links TRBV13-1 to TRBJ2-1; 7 bases agree with TRBD2. With 5 bases clipped from V and 2 bases from J, the junction kept 1 base outside the gene matches. This CDR3 contains 13 residues. Germline CDR1 is NSHNY and CDR2 is SYGAGN. CDR3 residues: CASRGGDYAEQFF. The sequenced CDR3 bases are TGTGCCAGCAGGGGGGGGGACTATGCTGAGCAGTTC.

To note about this clone: Here the gene names and germline are mouse. The sequence runs out 1 residue before the end of the CDR3; the remainder is reconstructed from the germline J gene. V usage is TRBV31 and J usage is TRBJ2-7, with 10 bases identical to TRBD1. Germline CDR1 is GKSSPN and CDR2 is SITVG. Trimming cost V 0 bases and J 3 bases; bases outside gene matches: 2. The CDR3 is made up of 14 amino acids. CDR3 region: CAWSLGTGVYEQYF. The sequenced CDR3 bases are TGTGCCTGGAGTCTAGGGACAGGGGTCTATGAACAGTAC.

This clone is medium-sized by share. The germline and genes are mouse ones. The read terminates 1 residue before the CDR3 end, so the remaining end is supplied by the germline J gene. The chain carries TRBV13-2 and TRBJ2-2; 7 positions match TRBD1. With V trimmed by 0 bases and J by 2 bases, 1 base remained unmatched. The length of the CDR3 is 15 residues. Germline CDR1 and CDR2: NNHNN and SYGAGS (reference sequence). The covered CDR3 bases are TGTGCCAGCGGTGATGCACAGGGGAACACCGGGCAGCTCTAC. Translated, it gives CASGDAQGNTGQLY. The full CDR3 sequence reads CASGDAQGNTGQLYF.

For this clone: The listed genes are named as in mouse. The sequenced part of the CDR3 DNA is TGCACCTGCAGTGCAAAAGGCGACACCCAGTAC. Translation: CTCSAKGDTQY. The CDR3, in full, reads CTCSAKGDTQYF. The rearrangement links TRBV1 to TRBJ2-5, with unresolved D. Read sequence stops 1 residue before the CDR3 end, and the germline J gene provides the missing end. The V gene's germline CDR1 is NSQYPW and CDR2 LRSPGD (reference sequence). CDR3 length: 12 residues. V was cut by 2 bases and J by 6 bases, with 6 bases left in between.

Of note for this clone: The genes are named according to mouse. The read stops 1 residue short of the end of the CDR3; the missing end is completed from the germline J gene. The chain has TRBV26 and TRBJ1-1; no definite D call. Trimming took off 2 bases at V and 3 bases at J, with 4 bases between the two ends. Germline V gene data show CDR1 as KGHPV and CDR2 as FQNQEV (reference sequence). The CDR3 is made up of 12 amino acids. The DNA read from the CDR3 is TGTGCCAGCAGTCTGCAATACACAGAAGTCTTC. It encodes CASSLQYTEVF. The full CDR3 sequence reads CASSLQYTEVFF.

Turning to this clone: Gene names are mouse gene names. The chain's CDR3 is CASSLTGRNTLYF. CDR3 bases read: TGTGCCAGCAGTCTGACAGGGCGGAACACCTTGTAC. V and J are TRBV26 and TRBJ2-4; a possible D gene is TRBD1 (6 bases). Read data end 1 residue before the CDR3 end; the end is taken from the germline J gene. Germline-derived CDR1 and CDR2 are KGHPV and FQNQEV (reference sequence). The CDR3 totals 13 residues. Trimming removed 2 bases at V and 6 bases at J, with 9 bases between. Full variable domain (remainder filled in from reference TRBV26 and TRBJ2-4): NSKVIQTPRYLVKGQGQKAKMRCIPEKGHPVVFWYQQNKNNEFKFLINFQNQEVLQQIDMTEKRFSAECPSNSPCSLEIQSSEAGDSALYLCASSLTGRNTLYFGAGTRLSVL.

This clone is judged medium-sized. Gene names and germline refer to mouse. Coverage ceases 1 residue before the CDR3 finishes, and the germline J gene fills in the end. V usage is TRBV23 and J usage is TRBJ2-7; the table's D call, TRBD1, was not checked against the DNA. Germline assignment: CDR1 KGHTA and CDR2 FQNQQP. The CDR3 is made up of 14 amino acids. The sequenced part of the CDR3 DNA is TGCTCCAGCAGTCAATCGCCAGGGATTCAGGAACAGTAC. Translated: CSSSQSPGIQEQY. The CDR3 in full is CSSSQSPGIQEQYF.

This clone occurred a few times. The listed genes are named as in mouse. From the germline J gene comes the end of the CDR3, since the read stops 1 residue before it. This chain uses TRBV16 with TRBJ2-1; tentatively, D is TRBD1 (6 bases). CDR1 SGHSA and CDR2 FRNQAP come from the germline V gene. With 6 bases removed from V and 1 base from J, the gap between germline ends came to 10 bases. The CDR3 runs 14 residues. The CDR3 bases that were read are TGTGCAAGCAGAAAAGGACAGAACTATGCTGAGCAGTTC. Translation: CASRKGQNYAEQF. The whole CDR3 sequence is CASRKGQNYAEQFF.

A note on this clone: Mouse names are used for the genes. Sequencing ends 1 residue short of the CDR3 end; the germline J gene provides the rest. The rearrangement joins TRBV26 to TRBJ1-2; no clear D. CDR3 length equals 13 residues. The germline CDR1 and CDR2 sequences are KGHPV and FQNQEV (reference sequence). Deletions cut 0 bases from V and 4 bases from J, with 6 bases between. This chain's CDR3 is CASSLSPGSDYTF. The CDR3 bases that were read are TGTGCCAGCAGTCTGTCCCCAGGCTCCGACTACACC.

Of note for this clone: The junction does not match germline at one end; this may be a read error. Gene names and germline refer to mouse. Read coverage stops 1 residue before the CDR3 terminus; the germline J gene supplies the remainder. This chain uses TRBV14 with TRBJ1-2, with 8 bases fitting TRBD1. CDR1 is SGHDT and CDR2 is FRDEAV in the germline V gene. The CDR3 loop spans 14 amino acids. Incomplete CDR3 DNA: TGTGCCAGCGGTTTACAGGGGGCAAACTCCGACTACACC. This translates into CASGLQGANSDYT. The entire CDR3 sequence reads CASGLQGANSDYTF.

With regard to this clone: The germline and genes are mouse ones. The read terminates 1 residue ahead of where the CDR3 ends, so the germline J gene completes it. The gene calls are TRBV3 and TRBJ2-4, with TRBD2 matching 7 bases. V was pared by 2 bases and J by 0 bases, with 5 bases of the junction left unmatched. The germline V gene encodes CDR1 SNHLY and CDR2 FYNGKV (reference sequence). This CDR3 is 16 amino acids long. This CDR3 is CASSLTWGLSQNTLYF. The DNA read from the CDR3 is TGTGCCAGCAGCTTAACCTGGGGGTTAAGTCAAAACACCTTGTAC.

Relative to its sample, this clone is medium-sized. Gene names and germline match the mouse. The CDR3 end lies 1 residue beyond the end of the read and is filled in from the germline J gene. This chain links TRBV26 with TRBJ1-1, with 9 bases aligning to TRBD1. This CDR3 spans 14 amino acids. Germline V CDR1 and CDR2: KGHPV, FQNQEV (reference sequence). V dropped 5 bases and J dropped 1; count of bases not matched to a gene: 2. CDR3 residues: CASSKQGANTEVFF. The CDR3 bases that were read are TGTGCCAGCAGTAAACAGGGGGCGAACACAGAAGTCTTC.

This clone occurred a few times. The gene symbols are mouse symbols. The CDR3 loop is CASSLRENTLYF. CDR3 DNA, as far as it was read: TGTGCCAGCAGTCTCAGGGAGAACACCTTGTAC. The rearrangement joins TRBV26 to TRBJ2-4, with a possible D match to TRBD1 (5 bases). The read ends 1 residue early relative to the CDR3; the germline J gene fills the gap. Germline CDR1 reads KGHPV; CDR2 reads FQNQEV (reference sequence). CDR3 length: 12 residues. Trimming removed 3 bases at V and 6 bases at J, with 7 bases between.

This clone was detected only a few times. Gene names follow the mouse nomenclature. The DNA ends 1 residue before the CDR3 does, and the rest of the CDR3 is filled in from the germline J gene. The sample holds other DNA sequences that translate to the same CDR3. The chain couples TRBV15 to TRBJ2-7, with a tentative D call TRBD1 (5 bases). Deletions cut 1 base from V and 4 bases from J, with 5 bases between. From germline, CDR1 is SGHND and CDR2 FRSKSL. This CDR3 comprises 12 residues. CDR3 protein: CASSLGQYEQYF. The DNA read from the CDR3 is TGTGCCAGCAGTTTAGGACAGTATGAACAGTAC.

A note on this clone: The germline and genes are mouse ones. Sequencing ends 1 residue short of the CDR3 end; the germline J gene provides the rest. The chain uses TRBV12-1 and TRBJ2-5, with 9 nucleotides matching TRBD2. Germline V gene data show CDR1 as SGHSN and CDR2 as HYEKVE. The V and J ends lost 2 bases and 4 bases, in that order; junction bases with no gene match: 0. The length of the CDR3 is 13 residues. CDR3 sequence: CASSRLGEDTQYF. The CDR3 bases that were read are TGTGCCAGCTCTCGACTGGGGGAAGACACCCAGTAC.

This clone was seen a handful of times. Gene names refer to mouse genes. The CDR3 end is not reached by the read, which stops 1 residue before it; the germline J gene fills it in. The chain is built from TRBV26 and TRBJ1-1; D is unclear. Trimming pared 5 bases from V and 0 bases from J, leaving 4 bases between. From germline, CDR1 is KGHPV and CDR2 FQNQEV (reference sequence). The CDR3 contains 12 residues. The part of the CDR3 DNA that was read is TGTGCCAGCAGTACGGCAAACACAGAAGTCTTC. Protein sequence: CASSTANTEVF. The complete CDR3 sequence is CASSTANTEVFF.

This clone was recorded only once. Gene names and germline refer to mouse. The read terminates 1 residue ahead of where the CDR3 ends, so the germline J gene completes it. V is TRBV3 and J is TRBJ1-3; D not resolved. The CDR3 extends over 14 amino acids. Germline CDR1 is SNHLY and CDR2 is FYNGKV (reference sequence). With 5 bases removed from V and 0 bases from J, the gap between germline ends came to 8 bases. The CDR3 loop is CASSAGSSGNTLYF. CDR3 DNA, as far as it was read: TGTGCCAGCAGCGCGGGGTCTTCTGGAAATACGCTCTAT.